One and the same sample provided the 28 T cell receptor beta chains below, sequenced in a study of STAT5B mutations in CD4+ large granular lymphocyte leukemia. Using immunoSEQ multiplex PCR, the repertoire was profiled, and TCRdb retains in-frame clones only, with some absent. The data show under 35,000 clones, approximately 71% seen once. The specimen sequenced was CD4+ T cells from blood buffy coats. These receptors were collected from a human donor in good health.

This chain connects TRBV7-2 to TRBJ2-7; 7 positions match TRBD2. Germline V lookup: CDR1 SGHTA, CDR2 FQGNSA. The CDR3 sequence is 13 residues long. V was clipped by 2 bases and J by 4 bases; unmatched bases: 2. In nucleotides, the CDR3 is TGTGCCAGCAGCTTAAGGACTAGTTACGAGCAGTACTTC. It encodes CASSLRTSYEQYF.

This chain connects TRBV9 to TRBJ1-5, with D perhaps TRBD1 (5 bases). Germline lookup yields CDR1 SGDLS and CDR2 YYNGEE. Trimming removed 4 bases at V and 1 base at J, with 12 bases between. The CDR3 length is 15 residues. The CDR3 nucleotides read TGTGCCAGCAGCCCTCGGGGGGACAGCAATCAGCCCCAGCATTTT. It translates to CASSPRGDSNQPQHF.

J is TRBJ2-3 and V is TRBV4-1, with D perhaps matching TRBD1 or TRBD2 (5 bases each). Germline V CDR1 and CDR2: MGHRA, YSYEKL. Trimming left V 1 base short and J 3 bases short, with 20 bases between. This CDR3 has 18 amino acids. The CDR3 protein is CASSQGSGTLSVTDTQYF. The CDR3 bases are TGCGCCAGCAGCCAAGGATCCGGGACCCTTTCAGTTACAGATACGCAGTATTTT.

The V and J genes are TRBV6-6 and TRBJ1-3, with unresolved D. Trimming removed 5 bases from V and 0 bases from J, with 8 bases in between. CDR1 is MNHNY, CDR2 SVGAGI, per germline (reference sequence). The CDR3 extends over 14 amino acids. This chain's CDR3 is CASSPTSSGNTIYF. The CDR3 nucleotides are TGTGCCAGCAGTCCCACAAGCTCTGGAAACACCATATATTTT.

The chain combines TRBV5-1 with TRBJ1-1, with D perhaps matching TRBD1 (5 bases). The CDR3 spans 16 residues. The ends were cut back, 0 bases at V and 4 bases at J, with 16 bases in the middle. Germline assignment: CDR1 SGHRS and CDR2 YFSETQ. The CDR3 coding sequence is TGCGCCAGCAGCTTGGGGACGGATGCAGGGAGCACTGAAGCTTTCTTT. This encodes CASSLGTDAGSTEAFF.

The CDR3 region has the DNA TGTGCCAGTAGTAGCACCCTACGGAGCAATCAGCCCCAGCATTTT. Residues: CASSSTLRSNQPQHF. The chain carries TRBV19 and TRBJ1-5; the D is unclear. Trimming left V 4 bases short and J 1 base short, with 11 bases between. Germline assignment: CDR1 LNHDA and CDR2 SQIVND (reference sequence). There are 15 residues in the CDR3.

This chain connects TRBV15 to TRBJ1-6; D ambiguous. Germline V lookup: CDR1 LNHNV, CDR2 YYDKDF (reference sequence). The CDR3 length is 15 residues. V was shortened by 3 bases and J by 3 bases, with 9 bases between the two germline ends. Written as DNA, the CDR3 is TGTGCCACCAGCAGTGGAGATGGCTATAATTCACCCCTCCACTTT. It is translated as CATSSGDGYNSPLHF.

This sequence joins TRBV6-5 and TRBJ1-3; D gene uncertain. CDR3 size: 13 residues. CDR1 is MNHEY, CDR2 SVGAGI, per germline. Trimming removed 6 bases at V and 4 bases at J, with 10 bases between. CDR3 DNA: TGTGCCAGCAGACTCACGACAGGAAACACCATATATTTT. It codes for CASRLTTGNTIYF.

The V gene is TRBV18, the J gene TRBJ1-5, with D tentatively TRBD1 (6 bases). CDR3 length: 14 residues. V dropped 3 bases and J dropped 5 bases, with 11 bases sitting between them. CDR1 and CDR2 (germline): KGHSH, LQKENI. CDR3 amino acids: CASSPSPGDQPQHF. In DNA form, the CDR3 reads TGTGCCAGCTCACCGTCTCCAGGGGATCAGCCCCAGCATTTT.

This chain uses TRBV7-8 with TRBJ2-1, with TRBD1 identical over 7 bases. Germline values: CDR1 SGHVS, CDR2 FQNEAQ. This CDR3 contains 14 residues. Trimming took 5 bases from V and 6 from J; bases not matched to a gene: 7. The CDR3 is CASSRGQPPNEQFF. The DNA for the CDR3 is TGTGCCAGCAGCCGGGGACAGCCTCCCAATGAGCAGTTCTTC.

The chain joins TRBV9 to TRBJ1-3; D is possibly TRBD1 (5 bases). This CDR3 has 14 residues. CDR1 SGDLS and CDR2 YYNGEE come from the germline V gene. Trimming cost V 2 bases and J 8 bases, with 14 bases left between them. In nucleotides, the CDR3 is TGTGCCAGCAGCGTTAGAGGGGAGAGGGACACCATATATTTT. Translation: CASSVRGERDTIYF.

This clone was found once. This rearrangement joins TRBV7-9 to TRBJ2-7; no firm D call. V lost 0 bases and J lost 2, with 11 bases in between. This CDR3 is built from 15 residues. Germline CDR1 is SEHNR and CDR2 is FQNEAQ (reference sequence). Written as DNA, the CDR3 is TGTGCCAGCAGCTTAGCTATTGAAGGAACCTACGAGCAGTACTTC. It yields the protein CASSLAIEGTYEQYF.

The J gene is TRBJ2-2, the V gene TRBV19; 9 bases map to TRBD1. This CDR3 has 15 residues. Losses at the gene ends were 11 bases for V and 3 bases for J; bases not matched to a gene: 10. Germline CDR1 is LNHDA and CDR2 is SQIVND (reference sequence). The CDR3 DNA reads as TGTGCCGGATCGTCCGGGACAGGGTACACCGGGGAGCTGTTTTTT. The encoded protein is CAGSSGTGYTGELFF.

This clone was counted between two and nine times. This chain joins TRBV28 and TRBJ1-4; no firm D call. CDR3 size: 12 residues. Germline-derived CDR1 and CDR2 are MDHEN and SYDVKM. V was trimmed by 2 bases and J by 5 bases, leaving 3 bases between them. As DNA, the CDR3 is TGTGCCAGCAGTTTACCCAATGAAAAACTGTTTTTT. It is translated as CASSLPNEKLFF.

The DNA for the CDR3 is TGTGCCAGTAGTTTGACCAGAGCGGCTGAAAAACTGTTTTTT. Residues: CASSLTRAAEKLFF. The rearrangement links TRBV19 to TRBJ1-4; no firm D call. The CDR3 spans 14 residues. Per the germline V gene, CDR1 is LNHDA and CDR2 is SQIVND (reference sequence). With 5 bases removed from V and 7 bases from J, the gap between germline ends came to 14 bases. Full variable domain (missing parts from reference TRBV19 and TRBJ1-4): DGGITQSPKYLFRKEGQNVTLSCEQNLNHDAMYWYRQDPGQGLRLIYYSQIVNDFQKGDIAEGYSVSREKKESFPLTVTSAQKNPTAFYLCASSLTRAAEKLFFGSGTQLSVL.

The V call is TRBV7-9, the J call TRBJ1-4; D ambiguous. V lost 0 bases and J 5 bases, leaving 10 bases between the germline ends. CDR1 is SEHNR, CDR2 FQNEAQ, per germline (reference sequence). The CDR3 has 15 amino acids. DNA for the CDR3: TGTGCCAGCAGCTTAGCGAACACGGTGAATGAAAAACTGTTTTTT. The encoded protein is CASSLANTVNEKLFF.

The gene calls are TRBV19 and TRBJ1-5, with D hard to call. The V end was cut by 6 bases, the J end by 4 bases, with 13 bases between. Germline V gene data show CDR1 as LNHDA and CDR2 as SQIVND (reference sequence). CDR3 length: 14 amino acids. The CDR3: CASRVPAGNQPQHF. Here the CDR3 DNA reads TGTGCCAGTAGGGTCCCCGCGGGAAATCAGCCCCAGCATTTT.

V gene TRBV7-8 combines with J gene TRBJ1-5, with D unclear. The CDR3 has 12 amino acids. Looked up from germline, CDR1 is SGHVS and CDR2 is FQNEAQ. Trimming left V 1 base short and J 5 bases short, with 3 bases between. CDR3 region: CASSLVDQPQHF. In nucleotides, the CDR3 is TGTGCCAGCAGCTTAGTGGATCAGCCCCAGCATTTT.

This clone was recorded only once. The chain has TRBV9 and TRBJ2-7; D ambiguous. Germline V gives CDR1 SGDLS, CDR2 YYNGEE. The CDR3 loop spans 14 amino acids. The V and J ends lost 4 bases and 7 bases respectively, with 18 bases between them. CDR3 amino acids: CASSPRHQQVEQYF. The DNA of the CDR3 is TGTGCCAGCAGCCCCCGGCATCAACAAGTTGAGCAGTACTTC.

This clone was counted only a few times. The chain employs TRBV19 and TRBJ1-3; a weak D match, TRBD1 (6 bases). The V end lost 1 base, the J end lost 0 bases, and 10 bases lay between the germline ends. The CDR3 spans 16 residues. Looked up from germline, CDR1 is LNHDA and CDR2 is SQIVND (reference sequence). The CDR3 bases are TGTGCCAGTAGTATAGTCCCGGACAGCTCTGGAAACACCATATATTTT. Its protein product is CASSIVPDSSGNTIYF.

The gene calls are TRBV14 and TRBJ2-1; no clear D. This CDR3 has 13 amino acids. Germline V gene lookup returns CDR1 SGHDN and CDR2 FVKESK. The V gene lost 0 bases and the J gene lost 7 bases, with 7 bases spanning the gap. CDR3 residues: CASSQDLGNEQFF. The DNA of the CDR3 is TGTGCCAGCAGCCAAGATTTAGGAAATGAGCAGTTCTTC.

The V gene is TRBV30, the J gene TRBJ1-3; weak D call: TRBD1 (6 bases). CDR3 length: 17 residues. From germline, CDR1 is GTSNPN and CDR2 SVGIG (reference sequence). The V and J ends lost 2 bases and 3 bases respectively, with 20 bases between them. The CDR3 region is CAWSPPGRGGLGNTIYF. In DNA form, the CDR3 reads TGTGCCTGGAGTCCTCCGGGGAGGGGGGGACTTGGAAACACCATATATTTT.

V and J are TRBV15 and TRBJ2-5, with a possible D match to TRBD2 (5 bases). Looked up from germline, CDR1 is LNHNV and CDR2 is YYDKDF (reference sequence). V dropped 4 bases and J dropped 11 bases, with 23 bases sitting between them. The CDR3 is 15 amino acids. CDR3 bases: TGTGCCACCAGCACCCAAGGCCAAGGACGTGGGGAGCAGTACTTC. Translation gives CATSTQGQGRGEQYF. Full variable domain (missing parts from reference TRBV15 and TRBJ2-5): DAMVIQNPRYQVTQFGKPVTLSCSQTLNHNVMYWYQQKSSQAPKLLFHYYDKDFNNEADTPDNFQSRRPNTSFCFLDIRSPGLGDTAMYLCATSTQGQGRGEQYFGPGTRLLVL.

This clone has more than one count but fewer than ten. The chain is built from TRBV5-8 and TRBJ1-2, with 10 bases identical to TRBD1. The CDR3 is 14 amino acids. With 4 bases clipped from V and 3 bases from J, the junction kept 3 bases outside the gene matches. Per the germline V gene, CDR1 is SGHTS and CDR2 is YDEGEE. As DNA, the CDR3 is TGTGCCAGCAGCCCGGACAGGGGGTACTATGGCTACACCTTC. Its translation is CASSPDRGYYGYTF.

V and J are TRBV5-1 and TRBJ2-7; TRBD2 aligns across 7 bases. CDR3 length equals 14 residues. Germline V gives CDR1 SGHRS, CDR2 YFSETQ. V was clipped by 3 bases and J by 7 bases; unmatched bases: 10. This CDR3 reads CASSSPTSSREQYF. DNA of the CDR3: TGCGCCAGCAGCTCCCCGACTAGCTCACGGGAGCAGTACTTC.

V and J are TRBV7-2 and TRBJ2-7; unclear D gene. The CDR3 consists of 15 residues. From germline, CDR1 is SGHTA and CDR2 FQGNSA. Trimming removed 1 base from V and 0 bases from J, with 10 bases in between. In DNA form, the CDR3 reads TGTGCCAGCAGCTTAGAAGGTCGGAGCTCCTACGAGCAGTACTTC. Its protein product is CASSLEGRSSYEQYF.

This clone was recorded once. The rearrangement uses TRBV6-6 and TRBJ2-3; 7 nucleotides line up with TRBD1. After removal of 5 bases from V and 2 bases from J, the junction contained 7 bases not matched to a gene. Germline V CDR1 and CDR2: MNHNY, SVGAGI (reference sequence). This CDR3 spans 15 amino acids. The CDR3 reads CASSPQDRATDTQYF. CDR3 coding DNA: TGTGCCAGCAGTCCCCAAGACAGGGCCACAGATACGCAGTATTTT.

The genes are TRBV19 and TRBJ1-1; TRBD1 might be the D (6 bases). Germline V gene sequence: CDR1 LNHDA, CDR2 SQIVND (reference sequence). The V gene lost 7 bases and the J gene lost 4 bases, with 13 bases spanning the gap. The CDR3 consists of 13 residues. CDR3 amino acids: CASTDSVLTEAFF. CDR3 coding DNA: TGTGCCAGTACGGACAGCGTTCTCACTGAAGCTTTCTTT. Supplemented by reference TRBV19 and TRBJ1-1, the full variable domain reads DGGITQSPKYLFRKEGQNVTLSCEQNLNHDAMYWYRQDPGQGLRLIYYSQIVNDFQKGDIAEGYSVSREKKESFPLTVTSAQKNPTAFYLCASTDSVLTEAFFGQGTRLTVV.